The clone carrying this TCR beta chain was detected ten times or more. The record originates from a study of molecular identifiers for immune sequencing clone quantification. Study summary: Naive CD8 cell RNA, from 20,000 or 100,000 cells, was split five ways in replicates, with four sequenced.

Sorting selected naive CD8 T cells with a CD8+CD4-CCR7+CD45RA+ phenotype. The CDR3 extends over 13 amino acids. Germline V gene sequence: CDR1 MNHGY, CDR2 SAAAGT. The V end lost 7 bases, the J end lost 7 bases, and 15 bases lay between the germline ends. TCRdb recomputed calls from the PCR reads with MiXCR, one row per CDR3 protein. The sample has 60,000 to 70,000 distinct CDR3 sequences, approximately 18% seen once. The source of this sequence is a human donor in good health. Some libraries in this study had Jurkat cell RNA spiked in. The sequenced sample was naive CD8+ T cells from blood, with Jurkat cell RNA spiked in. The subset here: FACS-sorted CD8+CD4-CCR7+CD45RA+ naive T cells. The chain links TRBV6-8 to TRBJ2-3, with D perhaps matching TRBD2 (5 bases). CDR3 DNA: TGTGCCAGCATGGTGACTACGCTCCATACGCAGTATTTT. It codes for CASMVTTLHTQYF.